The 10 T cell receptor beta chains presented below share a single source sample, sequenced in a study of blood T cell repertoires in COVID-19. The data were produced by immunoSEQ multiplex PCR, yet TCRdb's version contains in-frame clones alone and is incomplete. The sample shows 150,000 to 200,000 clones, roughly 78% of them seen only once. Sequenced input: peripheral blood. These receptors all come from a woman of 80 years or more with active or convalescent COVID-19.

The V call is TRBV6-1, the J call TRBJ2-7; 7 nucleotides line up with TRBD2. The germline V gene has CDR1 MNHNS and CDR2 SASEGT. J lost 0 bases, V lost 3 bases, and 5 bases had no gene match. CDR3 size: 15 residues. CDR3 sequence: CASSDRAGTSYEQYF. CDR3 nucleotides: TGTGCCAGCAGTGACAGAGCGGGGACCTCCTACGAGCAGTACTTC.

The CDR3 reads CASSPRPGSGNTIYF. DNA for the CDR3: TGTGCCAGCAGCCCCCGGCCGGGCTCTGGAAACACCATATATTTT. This sequence joins TRBV9 and TRBJ1-3, with D unresolved. The V gene's germline CDR1 is SGDLS and CDR2 YYNGEE. CDR3 size: 15 residues. V lost 4 bases and J 0 bases, leaving 11 bases between the germline ends.

CDR3 amino acids: CASSASSGTGVTDTQYF. Written as DNA, the CDR3 is TGTGCCAGCAGCGCATCCTCCGGGACAGGGGTCACAGATACGCAGTATTTT. V gene TRBV5-4 combines with J gene TRBJ2-3; 10 nucleotides agree with TRBD1. Trimming took 4 bases from V and 2 from J; bases not matched to a gene: 10. The CDR3 has 17 amino acids. The germline V gene encodes CDR1 SGHNT and CDR2 YYREEE (reference sequence).

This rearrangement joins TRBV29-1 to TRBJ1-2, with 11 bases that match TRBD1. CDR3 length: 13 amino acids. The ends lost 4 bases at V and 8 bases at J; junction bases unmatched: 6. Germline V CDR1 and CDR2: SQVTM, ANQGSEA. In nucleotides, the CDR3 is TGCAGCGTTGGAGGACAGGGGGCGCGGGGCTACACCTTC. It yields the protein CSVGGQGARGYTF.

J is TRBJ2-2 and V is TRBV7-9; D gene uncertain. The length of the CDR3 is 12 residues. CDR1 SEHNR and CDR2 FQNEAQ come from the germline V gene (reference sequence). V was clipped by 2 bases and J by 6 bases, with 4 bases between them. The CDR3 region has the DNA TGTGCCAGCAGCTTAACTCCCGGGGAGCTGTTTTTT. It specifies CASSLTPGELFF.

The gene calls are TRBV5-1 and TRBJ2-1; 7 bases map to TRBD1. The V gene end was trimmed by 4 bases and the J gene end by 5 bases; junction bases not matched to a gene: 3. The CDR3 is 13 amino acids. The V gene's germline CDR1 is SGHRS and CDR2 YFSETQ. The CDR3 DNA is TGCGCCAGCAGCAGGGGACAGAACAATGAGCAGTTCTTC. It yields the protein CASSRGQNNEQFF.

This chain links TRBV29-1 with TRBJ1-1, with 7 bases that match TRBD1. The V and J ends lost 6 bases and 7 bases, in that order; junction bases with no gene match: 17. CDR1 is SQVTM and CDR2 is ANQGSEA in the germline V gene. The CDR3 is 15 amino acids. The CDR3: CSVSLKSQGDGEAFF. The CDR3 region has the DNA TGCAGCGTGTCATTAAAAAGCCAGGGGGACGGTGAAGCTTTCTTT.

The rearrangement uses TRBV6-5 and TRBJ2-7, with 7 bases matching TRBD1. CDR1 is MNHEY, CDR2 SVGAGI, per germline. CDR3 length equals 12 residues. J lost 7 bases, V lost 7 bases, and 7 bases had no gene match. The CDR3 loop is CASMGTAPEQYF. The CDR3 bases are TGTGCCAGCATGGGGACAGCTCCTGAGCAGTACTTC.

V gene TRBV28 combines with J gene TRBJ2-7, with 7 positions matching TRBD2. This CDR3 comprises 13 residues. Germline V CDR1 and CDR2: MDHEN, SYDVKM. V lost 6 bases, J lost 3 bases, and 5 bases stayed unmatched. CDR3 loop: CASRVGRDYEQYF. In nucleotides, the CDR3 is TGTGCCAGCAGGGTGGGGAGGGACTACGAGCAGTACTTC. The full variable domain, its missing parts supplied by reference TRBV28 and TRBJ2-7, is DVKVTQSSRYLVKRTGEKVFLECVQDMDHENMFWYRQDPGLGLRLIYFSYDVKMKEKGDIPEGYSVSREKKERFSLILESASTNQTSMYLCASRVGRDYEQYFGPGTRLTVT.

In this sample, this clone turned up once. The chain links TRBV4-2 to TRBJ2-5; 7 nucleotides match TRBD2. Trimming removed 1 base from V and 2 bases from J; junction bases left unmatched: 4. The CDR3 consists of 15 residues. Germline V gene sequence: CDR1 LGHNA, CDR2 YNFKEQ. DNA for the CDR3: TGTGCCAGCAGCCAAGGAAATAGCGGGCAAGAGACCCAGTACTTC. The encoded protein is CASSQGNSGQETQYF.